The sequence of this T cell receptor (beta chain) was determined in a study of early T cells in non-severe SARS-CoV-2 infection. Background on the study: Bulk RNA from unsorted whole blood was sequenced; chains were unpaired. Study-wide points: Anti-spike CD8 specificities were favored by VDJdb matching, whose results missed private and CD4 specificities.

The ends were cut back, 7 bases at V and 3 bases at J, with 17 bases in the middle. From germline, CDR1 is SGHRS and CDR2 YFSETQ. CDR3 size: 14 residues. Each single cDNA molecule received a unique molecular identifier. TCRdb analysed the 5' RACE reads with MiXCR anew, one entry per CDR3 protein. The sample lists about 70,000 distinct CDR3 sequences, around 15% occurring once. Comment on this clonotype: The antigen is undetermined.

The sample in question was whole blood, obtained at baseline. The receptor comes from an adult who was a healthcare worker with PCR-confirmed SARS-CoV-2 infection or an uninfected control (not recorded which). V gene TRBV5-1 combines with J gene TRBJ2-7; a weak D match, TRBD2 (6 bases). CDR3: CASSASAGLYEQYF. In nucleotides, the CDR3 is TGCGCCAGCTCCGCTAGCGCCGGCCTCTACGAGCAGTACTTC.